Following are 4 T cell receptor beta chains from one sample sequenced in a study of T cell repertoires in cytomegalovirus infection. No antigens are known for them. TCRdb processed the reads anew with MiXCR; each CDR3 protein has one entry. The sample comprises 680,000 or so distinct CDR3 sequences, around 30% of which are singletons, and roughly 18% rests with the top ten. The sample consisted of cultured PBMCs, taken from culture after CMV antigen stimulation. The receptor source for this set is a human donor in good health (CMV status not recorded). Some clones in this sample may be carry-over from other donors' samples.

The V gene is TRBV3-1, the J gene TRBJ2-3, with 9 bases lining up with TRBD2. The CDR3 covers 16 residues. Trimming cost V 1 base and J 2 bases; bases outside gene matches: 4. Germline values: CDR1 LGHDT, CDR2 YNNKEL (reference sequence). The CDR3 loop reads CASSQGAGGVTDTQYF. The CDR3 nucleotides are TGTGCCAGCAGCCAAGGGGCGGGAGGGGTCACAGATACGCAGTATTTT.

The CDR3 coding sequence is TGCGCCAGCCAGGACAGGGTGTCGTTGAACACTGAAGCTTTCTTT. Translation gives CASQDRVSLNTEAFF. The V call is TRBV4-1, the J call TRBJ1-1, with 8 nucleotides matching TRBD1. The germline gives CDR1 MGHRA, CDR2 YSYEKL. Trimming took 8 bases from V and 0 from J; bases not matched to a gene: 8. The CDR3 is made up of 15 amino acids.

This clonotype was detected many times. The CDR3 nucleotides read TGTGCCAGCAGTCCTACCATTTACGAGCAGTACTTC. It specifies CASSPTIYEQYF. The gene calls are TRBV18 and TRBJ2-7; D ambiguous. This CDR3 contains 12 residues. V dropped 8 bases and J dropped 4 bases, with 12 bases sitting between them. Germline assignment: CDR1 KGHSH and CDR2 LQKENI.

A single count supports this clonotype. The chain carries TRBV19 and TRBJ2-1, with TRBD2 identical over 8 bases. The CDR3 consists of 14 residues. Germline V gene sequence: CDR1 LNHDA, CDR2 SQIVND (reference sequence). After removal of 5 bases from V and 9 bases from J, the junction contained 9 bases not matched to a gene. CDR3 in amino acids: CASSVSGSWREQFF. CDR3 nucleotides: TGTGCCAGTAGTGTGAGCGGGAGTTGGCGTGAGCAGTTCTTC.